Ten or more counts support the clone carrying this TCR beta chain. Its antigen is unknown. Trimming took 6 bases from V and 5 from J; bases not matched to a gene: 5. CDR3 length: 12 amino acids. Per germline, CDR1 SQVTM and CDR2 ANQGSEA. One entry per CDR3 protein, called by TCRdb with MiXCR from the 5' RACE reads. The repertoire has some 220,000 distinct CDR3 sequences, approximately 8.4% of them found once; the top ten carry around 5.1%. The data were obtained in a study of CD8 T cells in ankylosing spondylitis. Study-level points and caveats: What seemed typical of ankylosing spondylitis blood was a TCR beta motif built from eight highly homologous variants.

The TCR sequence derives from a female donor with ankylosing spondylitis or in good health (not recorded which). The chain carries TRBV29-1 and TRBJ2-7, with TRBD1 matching over 9 bases. The sample consisted of blood, either unsorted or a sorted T cell fraction (not recorded which). DNA of the CDR3: TGCAGCGTGGCACAGGGGGCGGACGAGCAGTACTTC. Amino acids: CSVAQGADEQYF.